The clone carrying this T cell receptor (beta chain) has ten or more counts. This sample was included in a study of low-dose radiotherapy and immunotherapy resistance in tumors. The CDR3 is made up of 11 amino acids. Germline V lookup: CDR1 GTSNPN, CDR2 SVGIG (reference sequence). V was clipped by 5 bases and J by 5 bases, with 9 bases between them. First-strand cDNA relied on TRAV- and TRBV-specific primers spanning alpha and beta chains. TCR amplification ran 20 PCR cycles using constant-region and V-primer adapter primers. TCRdb reprocessed the reads with MiXCR, giving one entry per CDR3 protein. The sample has 55,000 to 65,000 distinct CDR3 sequences, around a quarter seen once. Noted time point: before trial treatment.

This clonotype originated in a male donor with rectosigmoid adenocarcinoma. The sequenced sample was PBMCs, obtained before treatment. The gene calls are TRBV30 and TRBJ1-1; D is uncertain. The DNA of the CDR3 is TGTGCCTGGGCTACAAGGACTGAAGCTTTCTTT. As protein: CAWATRTEAFF.